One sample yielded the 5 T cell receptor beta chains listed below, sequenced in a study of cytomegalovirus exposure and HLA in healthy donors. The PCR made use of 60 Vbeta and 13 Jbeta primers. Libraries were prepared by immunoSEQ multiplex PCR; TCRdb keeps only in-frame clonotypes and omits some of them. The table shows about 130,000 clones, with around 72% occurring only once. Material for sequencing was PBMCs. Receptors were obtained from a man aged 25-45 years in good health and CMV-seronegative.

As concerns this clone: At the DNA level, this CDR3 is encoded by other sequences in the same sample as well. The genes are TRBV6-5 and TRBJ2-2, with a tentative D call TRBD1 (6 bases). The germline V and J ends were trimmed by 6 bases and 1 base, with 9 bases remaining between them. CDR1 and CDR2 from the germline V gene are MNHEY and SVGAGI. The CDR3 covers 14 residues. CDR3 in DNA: TGTGCCAGCAGAGGACAGTTGAACACCGGGGAGCTGTTTTTT. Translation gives CASRGQLNTGELFF.

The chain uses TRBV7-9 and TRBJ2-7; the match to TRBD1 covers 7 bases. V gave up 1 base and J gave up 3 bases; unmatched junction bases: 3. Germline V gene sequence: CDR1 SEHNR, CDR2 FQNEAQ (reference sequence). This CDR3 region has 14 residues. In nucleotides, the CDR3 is TGTGCCAGCAGCTTAGAAGGGGGCTACTACGAGCAGTACTTC. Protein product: CASSLEGGYYEQYF.

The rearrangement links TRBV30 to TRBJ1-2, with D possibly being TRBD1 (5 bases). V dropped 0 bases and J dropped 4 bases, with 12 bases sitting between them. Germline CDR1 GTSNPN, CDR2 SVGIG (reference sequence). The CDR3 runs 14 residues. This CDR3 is CAWSVGAGIYGYTF. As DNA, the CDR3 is TGTGCCTGGAGTGTAGGGGCAGGGATCTATGGCTACACCTTC. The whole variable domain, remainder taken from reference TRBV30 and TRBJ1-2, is SQTIHQWPATLVQPVGSPLSLECTVEGTSNPNLYWYRQAAGRGLQLLFYSVGIGQISSEVPQNLSASRPQDRQFILSSKKLLLSDSGFYLCAWSVGAGIYGYTFGSGTRLTVV.

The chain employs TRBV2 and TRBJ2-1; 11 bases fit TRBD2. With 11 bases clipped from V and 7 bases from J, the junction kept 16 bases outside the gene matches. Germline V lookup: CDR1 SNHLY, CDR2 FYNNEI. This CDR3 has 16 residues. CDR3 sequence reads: CAAEGFETSGVNEQFF. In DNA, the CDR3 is TGTGCCGCAGAGGGTTTCGAGACTAGCGGGGTAAATGAGCAGTTCTTC.

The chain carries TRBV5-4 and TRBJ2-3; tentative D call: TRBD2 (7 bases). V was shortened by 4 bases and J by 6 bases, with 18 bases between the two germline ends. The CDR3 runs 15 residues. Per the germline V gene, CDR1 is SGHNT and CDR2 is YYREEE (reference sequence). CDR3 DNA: TGTGCCAGCAGCAGGGGAGGGTCCCAGGGGGATACGCAGTATTTT. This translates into CASSRGGSQGDTQYF.